The 19 T cell receptor beta chains in this list originate from one sample, sequenced in a study of vaccination and CD4 T cells after COVID-19. Treatment described: 10-day PBMC culture with coronavirus spike peptide pools or control peptides (ViraFEST assay). With the Oncomine TCR Beta short-read assay, DNA from cultured CD4+ T cells was sequenced. Using its own MiXCR run on the PCR reads, TCRdb lists one record per CDR3 protein. This table holds just under 20,000 distinct CDR3 sequences, about 44% found once. Their antigens are not known. Source: CD4+ T cells from blood, cultured in vitro, taken before SARS-CoV-2 vaccination. These TCRs come from a human donor who had recovered from COVID-19.

This clonotype was observed a few times. V is TRBV28 and J is TRBJ1-5; the D gene is possibly TRBD1 (6 bases). Trimming shortened V by 5 bases and J by 4 bases, and 9 bases separated the two germline ends. The CDR3 contains 13 residues. CDR1 is MDHEN, CDR2 SYDVKM, per germline. The CDR3 bases are TGTGCCAGCAGTCGGACAGTTAATCAGCCCCAGCATTTT. Amino acid sequence: CASSRTVNQPQHF.

CDR3 amino acids: CASSPVLQGNTEAFF. Here the CDR3 DNA reads TGTGCCAGCAGCCCCGTTTTACAGGGGAACACTGAAGCTTTCTTT. The rearrangement joins TRBV6-1 to TRBJ1-1, with D possibly being TRBD1 (6 bases). V was shortened by 6 bases and J by 1 base, with 15 bases between the two germline ends. The V gene's germline CDR1 is MNHNS and CDR2 SASEGT. The length of the CDR3 is 15 residues.

There are a few counts of this clonotype. The J gene is TRBJ1-3, the V gene TRBV4-2; D unresolved. Germline CDR1 and CDR2: LGHNA and YNFKEQ. Trimming left V 0 bases short and J 0 bases short, with 9 bases between. The CDR3 loop spans 16 amino acids. CDR3 bases: TGTGCCAGCAGCCAAGAAGGCAGCCTCTCTGGAAACACCATATATTTT. Protein: CASSQEGSLSGNTIYF.

The chain has TRBV5-1 and TRBJ2-7; 12 bases align to TRBD1. Germline V gene sequence: CDR1 SGHRS, CDR2 YFSETQ. Trimming removed 3 bases from V and 4 bases from J; junction bases left unmatched: 2. This CDR3 comprises 14 residues. The CDR3 sequence is CASSWGQGAYEQYF. The DNA for the CDR3 is TGCGCCAGCAGCTGGGGACAGGGGGCATACGAGCAGTACTTC.

J is TRBJ2-2 and V is TRBV6-1, with 8 bases lining up with TRBD1. The germline V gene encodes CDR1 MNHNS and CDR2 SASEGT. V was clipped by 6 bases and J by 1 base; unmatched bases: 7. There are 16 residues in the CDR3. The CDR3 bases are TGTGCCAGCAGGGGCAGGGGGCTCGAGAACACCGGGGAGCTGTTTTTT. Translating gives CASRGRGLENTGELFF.

This chain connects TRBV2 to TRBJ1-1; tentative D call: TRBD1 (5 bases). The CDR3 consists of 13 residues. Germline CDR1 reads SNHLY; CDR2 reads FYNNEI. Trimming stripped 1 base from V and 5 bases from J, with 8 bases between. The CDR3 DNA is TGTGCCAGCAGTGAAGTGGGGGTTACTGAAGCTTTCTTT. Translating gives CASSEVGVTEAFF. Based on the CDR3 plus reference TRBV2 and TRBJ1-1, the full variable domain is EPEVTQTPSHQVTQMGQEVILRCVPISNHLYFYWYRQILGQKVEFLVSFYNNEISEKSEIFDDQFSVERPDGSNFTLKIRSTKLEDSAMYFCASSEVGVTEAFFGQGTRLTVV.

V and J are TRBV11-3 and TRBJ1-2; TRBD1 matches 7 bases. V lost 1 base to trimming and J lost 2 bases; unmatched junction nucleotides: 13. The CDR3 totals 18 residues. Germline V lookup: CDR1 SGHNT, CDR2 YENEEA. The CDR3 region is CASSLVYGEQGPNYGYTF. CDR3 DNA: TGTGCCAGCAGCTTAGTATACGGAGAACAGGGGCCAAACTATGGCTACACCTTC.

The chain uses TRBV6-2 or TRBV6-3 and TRBJ2-1; TRBD2 is a possible D gene (5 bases). Trimming left V 7 bases short and J 4 bases short, with 11 bases between. CDR1 MNHEY and CDR2 SVGEGT come from the germline V gene. The CDR3 extends over 13 amino acids. CDR3 in amino acids: CASNLRGYNEQFF. The CDR3 DNA is TGTGCCAGCAACCTACGGGGTTACAATGAGCAGTTCTTC.

This clonotype has a single count. This sequence joins TRBV28 and TRBJ2-1; TRBD2 matches 12 bases. Germline V gene lookup returns CDR1 MDHEN and CDR2 SYDVKM. The CDR3 consists of 17 residues. Trimming took 6 bases from V and 2 from J; bases not matched to a gene: 8. This CDR3 is CASSPPTSGRPYNEQFF. The CDR3 nucleotides read TGTGCCAGCAGCCCACCGACTAGCGGGAGACCCTACAATGAGCAGTTCTTC.

The chain uses TRBV20-1 and TRBJ2-3; 7 positions agree with TRBD2. V was pared by 6 bases and J by 2 bases, with 5 bases of the junction left unmatched. CDR3 length equals 13 residues. In germline, CDR1 is DFQATT, CDR2 SNEGSKA (reference sequence). The CDR3 DNA follows: TGCAGTGCACCGGGACTACACACAGATACGCAGTATTTT. Its protein product is CSAPGLHTDTQYF.

This clonotype was counted only a few times. The chain employs TRBV5-4 and TRBJ1-2; TRBD1 might be the D (5 bases). Germline loops: CDR1 SGHNT, CDR2 YYREEE (reference sequence). The V and J ends lost 2 bases and 3 bases respectively, with 11 bases between them. This CDR3 spans 14 amino acids. DNA of the CDR3: TGTGCCAGCAGCTTTGCAGGGAGGGACTATGGCTACACCTTC. Amino acid sequence: CASSFAGRDYGYTF. The full variable domain, with the rest looked up from reference TRBV5-4 and TRBJ1-2, is ETGVTQSPTHLIKTRGQQVTLRCSSQSGHNTVSWYQQALGQGPQFIFQYYREEENGRGNFPPRFSGLQFPNYSSELNVNALELDDSALYLCASSFAGRDYGYTFGSGTRLTVV.

In this sample, this clonotype turned up a few times. The genes are TRBV9 and TRBJ2-5; D possibly corresponds to TRBD1 (6 bases). In germline, CDR1 is SGDLS, CDR2 YYNGEE. The CDR3 has 14 amino acids. Trimming cost V 0 bases and J 7 bases, with 13 bases left between them. CDR3 residues: CASSVGTGSVTQYF. The CDR3 DNA follows: TGTGCCAGCAGCGTAGGCACAGGGTCTGTGACCCAGTACTTC.

This clonotype was counted once. V gene TRBV6-2 or TRBV6-3 combines with J gene TRBJ1-2, with 9 bases that match TRBD1. The CDR3 extends over 12 amino acids. CDR1 MNHEY and CDR2 SVGEGT come from the germline V gene. After removal of 8 bases from V and 7 bases from J, the junction contained 5 bases not matched to a gene. CDR3 bases: TGTGCCAGCGGGACAGGGCCCAGTGGCTACACCTTC. It encodes CASGTGPSGYTF.

The V gene is TRBV20-1, the J gene TRBJ2-3; TRBD2 is a possible D gene (5 bases). The length of the CDR3 is 17 residues. The ends were cut back, 5 bases at V and 0 bases at J, with 21 bases in the middle. The germline CDR1 and CDR2 sequences are DFQATT and SNEGSKA (reference sequence). In nucleotides, the CDR3 is TGCAGTGCTGAGACCCCAGAGAGCGACTATAGCACAGATACGCAGTATTTT. Protein: CSAETPESDYSTDTQYF.

This clonotype was seen more than once but under ten times. The genes are TRBV7-2 and TRBJ2-1; TRBD2 aligns across 7 bases. The CDR3 is 17 residues long. The V gene end was trimmed by 5 bases and the J gene end by 7 bases; junction bases not matched to a gene: 17. The germline CDR1 and CDR2 sequences are SGHTA and FQGNSA. The CDR3 spells CASSATSDQRGMNEQFF. The CDR3, as DNA: TGTGCCAGCAGCGCGACGTCCGATCAGCGGGGTATGAATGAGCAGTTCTTC.

As concerns this clonotype: A junction boundary mismatches the germline segment, possibly from a read error. This chain connects TRBV6-1 to TRBJ2-7; D uncertain. The CDR3 runs 14 residues. In germline, CDR1 is MNHNS, CDR2 SASEGT. The CDR3 DNA follows: TGTGCCAGTAGTGGCAGACTTAACTCCTACGAGCAGTACTTC. Translating gives CASSGRLNSYEQYF.

This clonotype has just a few counts. The chain has TRBV6-2 or TRBV6-3 and TRBJ1-5, with TRBD1 identical over 7 bases. Per germline, CDR1 MNHEY and CDR2 SVGEGT. CDR3 length: 14 amino acids. The V segment lost 6 bases and the J segment 5 bases; nucleotides outside the gene matches: 7. CDR3 region: CASRETGDHQPQHF. The CDR3 DNA reads as TGTGCCAGCAGGGAAACAGGGGACCATCAGCCCCAGCATTTT.

The sample holds a few counts of this clonotype. The V gene is TRBV7-2, the J gene TRBJ2-7; D possibly corresponds to TRBD1 (6 bases). Looked up from germline, CDR1 is SGHTA and CDR2 is FQGNSA. This CDR3 has 14 residues. The germline V and J ends were trimmed by 1 base and 3 bases, with 10 bases remaining between them. This CDR3 reads CASSLGAQGYEQYF. Here the CDR3 DNA reads TGTGCCAGCAGCTTAGGGGCACAGGGCTACGAGCAGTACTTC.

This chain links TRBV5-4 with TRBJ2-5; tentatively, D is TRBD1 or TRBD2 (5 bases each). V was cut by 9 bases and J by 2 bases, with 26 bases left in between. The CDR3 extends over 17 amino acids. Per the germline V gene, CDR1 is SGHNT and CDR2 is YYREEE (reference sequence). The CDR3, as DNA: TGTGCCACTAAGGGGAGAGTCCAGGATAGAAAACAAGAGACCCAGTACTTC. It yields the protein CATKGRVQDRKQETQYF.